What follows are 7 T cell receptor beta chains derived from one specimen sequenced in a study of T cell responses to AZD1222 COVID-19 vaccine. Using immunoSEQ multiplex PCR, the repertoire was profiled, and TCRdb retains in-frame clones only, with some absent. The profile covers under 100,000 clones, with 92% appearing a single time and around 7.1% taken by the ten largest. Sequences were derived from peripheral blood, sampled on day 0 of MenACWY control vaccination. Every receptor here comes from an adult in good health.

In DNA form, the CDR3 reads TGTGCCAGCAGCCCGGACAGGGTGAGAGGAAACACCATATATTTT. Protein product: CASSPDRVRGNTIYF. V usage is TRBV3-1 (or the pseudogene TRBV3-2) and J usage is TRBJ1-3; 8 positions match TRBD1. Germline CDR1 is LGHDT and CDR2 is YNNKEL (reference sequence). The length of the CDR3 is 15 residues. V shed 4 bases, J shed 4 bases, and the junction held 6 bases outside the gene matches.

The J gene is TRBJ1-5, the V gene TRBV27, with 9 bases that match TRBD1. V gave up 1 base and J gave up 6 bases; unmatched junction bases: 1. The CDR3 loop spans 14 amino acids. Germline CDR1 reads MNHEY; CDR2 reads SMNVEV (reference sequence). CDR3 loop: CASSLWTGAQPQHF. The CDR3 coding sequence is TGTGCCAGCAGTTTATGGACAGGGGCTCAGCCCCAGCATTTT.

The chain links TRBV19 to TRBJ2-7; D might be TRBD1 or TRBD2, each matching 6 bases. The CDR3 runs to 12 residues. V was pared by 9 bases and J by 6 bases, with 15 bases between. Germline CDR1 LNHDA, CDR2 SQIVND (reference sequence). CDR3 DNA: TGTGCCAGCAAAGGGGGGTCCCGCGAGCAGTACTTC. Translating it yields CASKGGSREQYF.

The V call is TRBV12-3 or TRBV12-4, the J call TRBJ2-7, with D possibly TRBD2 on 5 matching bases. This CDR3 contains 13 residues. V was pared by 6 bases and J by 0 bases, with 9 bases between. This CDR3 is CASRRGLSYEQYF. The DNA for the CDR3 is TGTGCCAGCAGGAGAGGGCTCTCCTACGAGCAGTACTTC.

The J gene is TRBJ1-2, the V gene TRBV5-1; 7 bases agree with TRBD1. The trim removed 4 bases at V and 6 bases at J, leaving 3 bases unmatched. The CDR3 covers 12 residues. In germline, CDR1 is SGHRS, CDR2 YFSETQ. CDR3 loop: CASSPGQDGYTF. The CDR3 DNA reads TGCGCCAGCAGCCCCGGACAGGATGGCTACACCTTC. Variable domain in full (rest from reference TRBV5-1 and TRBJ1-2): KAGVTQTPRYLIKTRGQQVTLSCSPISGHRSVSWYQQTPGQGLQFLFEYFSETQRNKGNFPGRFSGRQFSNSRSEMNVSTLELGDSALYLCASSPGQDGYTFGSGTRLTVV.

This clone occurred once. The rearrangement uses TRBV6-6 and TRBJ1-6, with D maybe TRBD1 (5 bases). The CDR3 extends over 14 amino acids. V was shortened by 2 bases and J by 9 bases, with 11 bases between the two germline ends. Germline CDR1 and CDR2: MNHNY and SVGAGI (reference sequence). As DNA, the CDR3 is TGTGCCAGCAGTTACGGTCAGGGTTTTTCACCCCTCCACTTT. Encoded protein: CASSYGQGFSPLHF.

V usage is TRBV18 and J usage is TRBJ2-5; D ambiguous. Trimming removed 0 bases at V and 3 bases at J, with 8 bases between. CDR1 is KGHSH, CDR2 LQKENI, per germline. The CDR3 covers 14 residues. CDR3 loop: CASSPPGSEETQYF. The CDR3 bases are TGTGCCAGCTCACCACCGGGGTCTGAAGAGACCCAGTACTTC.